Listed below are T cell receptor beta chains from one sample, sequenced in a study of cytomegalovirus exposure and HLA in healthy donors. The repertoire was sequenced with immunoSEQ multiplex PCR; TCRdb's copy has only in-frame clones and lacks some. The repertoire holds about 250,000 clones, with nearly 95% as singletons. The sample comprised PBMCs. These receptors originate from a girl under 10 years old in good health and CMV-seronegative. CDR3s include the opening cysteine and the closing phenylalanine or tryptophan. D genes are given only for firm matches. Size values are once, few and many counts, or a class for expanded clones, and some rows have none.

len | d_gene | abundance | j_gene | v_gene | CDR3nt | CDR3aa
14 | NA | NA | TRBJ1-1 | TRBV10-2 | TGCGCCAGCGCCAGGACAGAAACGAACACTGAAGCTTTCTTT | CASARTETNTEAFF
17 | NA | NA | TRBJ2-2 | TRBV15 | TGTGCCACCAGCCTACACCCGCCGAGGTGGGACACCGGGGAGCTGTTTTTT | CATSLHPPRWDTGELFF
16 | NA | NA | TRBJ2-1 | TRBV6-1 | TGTGCCAGCAGTGAGTGGGCGCTAAGTGGCTACAATGAGCAGTTCTTC | CASSEWALSGYNEQFF
14 | TRBD2 | NA | TRBJ2-5 | TRBV5-1 | TGCGCCAGCACCTACACTAGCGGCCAAGAGACCCAGTACTTC | CASTYTSGQETQYF
14 | TRBD1 | NA | TRBJ1-5 | TRBV19 | TGTGCCAGTAGTACATACGGGACAGGGGGTCGGAGGCATTTT | CASSTYGTGGRRHF
14 | TRBD1 | NA | TRBJ2-3 | TRBV6-6 | TGTGCCAGCAGTTACAGGGGGCTCCCAGATACGCAGTATTTT | CASSYRGLPDTQYF
18 | TRBD2 | NA | TRBJ2-2 | TRBV5-1 | TGCGCCAGCAGCTTCGAGGGTAGACTAGCGGACAACACCGGGGAGCTGTTTTTT | CASSFEGRLADNTGELFF
12 | TRBD1 | once | TRBJ2-1 | TRBV27 | TGTGCCAGCAGTAGAAGGGGGCTTGAGCAGTTCTTC | CASSRRGLEQFF
12 | TRBD2 | NA | TRBJ2-1 | TRBV6-5 | TGTGCCAGCAGTTTTGGACTAGCTGAGCAGTTCTTC | CASSFGLAEQFF
13 | NA | NA | TRBJ2-7 | TRBV19 | TGTGCCAGTAGTCTCGGGAATTCCTACGAGCAGTACTTC | CASSLGNSYEQYF
15 | TRBD2 | NA | TRBJ2-1 | TRBV5-1 | TGCGCCAGCAGCGGCGGGACTAGCGACTACAATGAGCAGTTCTTC | CASSGGTSDYNEQFF
13 | NA | NA | TRBJ1-1 | TRBV5-1 | TGCGCCAGCAGCTTGCTCAGGGGTGGTGAAGCTTTCTTT | CASSLLRGGEAFF
13 | TRBD1 | once | TRBJ2-3 | TRBV5-1 | TGCGCCAGCCAGGGACAGGGCACAGATACGCAGTATTTT | CASQGQGTDTQYF
16 | TRBD1 | NA | TRBJ2-7 | TRBV29-1 | TGCAGCGTTGGACAGGGGCGAGGGGGCCCCCCCTACGAGCAGTACTTC | CSVGQGRGGPPYEQYF
14 | NA | NA | TRBJ1-1 | TRBV27 | TGTGCCAGCAGTTTAGGAGGGGCGAGCACTGAAGCTTTCTTT | CASSLGGASTEAFF
16 | TRBD2 | NA | TRBJ2-3 | TRBV5-6 | TGTGCCAGCAGCTTTGAGGGACTAGCGCGCACAGATACGCAGTATTTT | CASSFEGLARTDTQYF
15 | NA | NA | TRBJ1-3 | TRBV11-2 | TGTGCCAGCAGCCCCCAAGGACAGCCGTCAGACACCATATATTTT | CASSPQGQPSDTIYF
16 | NA | NA | TRBJ1-5 | TRBV30 | TGTGCCTGGAGTCGGCCCTTAAACAGTAGCAATCAGCCCCAGCATTTT | CAWSRPLNSSNQPQHF
15 | NA | NA | TRBJ1-5 | TRBV7-8 | TGTGCCAGCAGCTTAGCGCGGGCAGTTGGAGGGCCCCAGCATTTT | CASSLARAVGGPQHF
15 | NA | NA | TRBJ2-3 | TRBV6-5 | TGTGCCAGCAGTTACCTGGACAGACGCACAGATACGCAGTATTTT | CASSYLDRRTDTQYF
14 | TRBD2 | NA | TRBJ2-1 | TRBV19 | TGTGCCACTACCGGGGGGAACCTATACAATGAGCAGTTCTTC | CATTGGNLYNEQFF
16 | TRBD1 | NA | TRBJ1-1 | TRBV6-5 | TGTGCCAGCAGTTACGGGACAGGGCCTTTGAACACTGAAGCTTTCTTT | CASSYGTGPLNTEAFF
13 | NA | NA | TRBJ2-7 | TRBV28 | TGTGCCAGCAGCCAAGGGGATTCCTACGAGCAGTACTTC | CASSQGDSYEQYF
14 | TRBD2 | NA | TRBJ2-3 | TRBV5-1 | TGCGCCAGCAGCAGTAGCGGGAGCACAGATACGCAGTATTTT | CASSSSGSTDTQYF
15 | NA | NA | TRBJ2-7 | TRBV5-5 | TGTGCCAGCAGCGAGGGCGCGGGGACCTTCTACGAGCAGTACTTC | CASSEGAGTFYEQYF
18 | NA | NA | TRBJ2-3 | TRBV7-2 | TGTGCCAGCAGCTTAGCGCTAGGGGTCTATCCTAGCACAGATACGCAGTATTTT | CASSLALGVYPSTDTQYF
18 | TRBD2 | NA | TRBJ2-5 | TRBV7-6 | TGTGCCAGCAGCTTCAGACCGACTAGCGGGGGGGCGGTTGAGACCCAGTACTTC | CASSFRPTSGGAVETQYF
13 | NA | once | TRBJ2-3 | TRBV25-1 | TGTGCCAGCATCAGGAGGGTGACAGATACGCAGTATTTT | CASIRRVTDTQYF
15 | NA | NA | TRBJ1-1 | TRBV29-1 | TGCAGCGCCTCTGTTTCGGGGGTTCAGAACACTGAAGCTTTCTTT | CSASVSGVQNTEAFF
13 | NA | NA | TRBJ2-7 | TRBV6-1 | TGTGCCAGCGCGGACAGACCCTCCTACGAGCAGTACTTC | CASADRPSYEQYF
15 | NA | NA | TRBJ2-7 | TRBV5-1 | TGCGCCAGCGCCCGGACTCATGGCGGGGACTACGAGCAGTACTTC | CASARTHGGDYEQYF
17 | NA | NA | TRBJ1-2 | TRBV18 | TGTGCCAGCTCACCCATAGGCGCCGGAGACTTCTTCTATGGCTACACCTTC | CASSPIGAGDFFYGYTF
12 | TRBD1 | NA | TRBJ1-2 | TRBV27 | TGTGCCAGCAGGGGACAGAGCTATGGCTACACCTTC | CASRGQSYGYTF
14 | TRBD1 | NA | TRBJ1-5 | TRBV6-5 | TGTGCCAGCAGTACGGGACAGCTCAATCAGCCCCAGCATTTT | CASSTGQLNQPQHF
17 | NA | NA | TRBJ2-5 | TRBV27 | TGTGCCAGCAGTCCCTCAGGGGGGCTATATGTCCAAGAGACCCAGTACTTC | CASSPSGGLYVQETQYF
14 | NA | few | TRBJ2-7 | TRBV2 | TGTGCCAGCAGTAAGGACAGCGGATTCTACGAGCAGTACTTC | CASSKDSGFYEQYF
15 | TRBD2 | NA | TRBJ2-1 | TRBV2 | TGTGCCAGCGGGGGGGGACTAGCGGGGCTCAATGAGCAGTTCTTC | CASGGGLAGLNEQFF
16 | NA | NA | TRBJ2-7 | TRBV4-1 | TGCGCCAGCAGCCAAGATCAGAACAGGGGACTCTACGAGCAGTACTTC | CASSQDQNRGLYEQYF
16 | NA | NA | TRBJ2-7 | TRBV5-1 | TGCGCCAGCAGCTCCAACAGCCTTCGGGGAGAGAACGAGCAGTACTTC | CASSSNSLRGENEQYF
14 | NA | NA | TRBJ2-2 | TRBV7-9 | TGTGCCAGCAGCATAGACTGGAACACCGGGGAGCTGTTTTTT | CASSIDWNTGELFF
13 | NA | NA | TRBJ1-2 | TRBV6-1 | TGTGCCAGCAGTGAAGGAAGGGACTCCCGGCAGGGATTC | CASSEGRDSRQGF
16 | TRBD1 | NA | TRBJ2-2 | TRBV7-9 | TGTGCCAGCAGCCGGCCGGGACAGGGAAACACCGGGGAGCTGTTTTTT | CASSRPGQGNTGELFF
19 | TRBD1 | NA | TRBJ1-6 | TRBV27 | TGTGCCAGCAGCCGCGACCGGGACAGGGGAAGCTCCTATAATTCACCCCTCCACTTT | CASSRDRDRGSSYNSPLHF
16 | TRBD2 | NA | TRBJ2-5 | TRBV6-5 | TGTGCCAGCAGTTACTCGCTAGCGGAGGGGCAAGAGACCCAGTACTTC | CASSYSLAEGQETQYF
17 | NA | NA | TRBJ1-1 | TRBV7-9 | TGTGCCAGCAGCTTAGCGGGCTCCGGATTGATGAACACTGAAGCTTTCTTT | CASSLAGSGLMNTEAFF
14 | NA | NA | TRBJ2-7 | TRBV7-3 | TGTGCCAGCAGCTTAGGTGGTCGGGGTGACGAGCAGTACTTC | CASSLGGRGDEQYF